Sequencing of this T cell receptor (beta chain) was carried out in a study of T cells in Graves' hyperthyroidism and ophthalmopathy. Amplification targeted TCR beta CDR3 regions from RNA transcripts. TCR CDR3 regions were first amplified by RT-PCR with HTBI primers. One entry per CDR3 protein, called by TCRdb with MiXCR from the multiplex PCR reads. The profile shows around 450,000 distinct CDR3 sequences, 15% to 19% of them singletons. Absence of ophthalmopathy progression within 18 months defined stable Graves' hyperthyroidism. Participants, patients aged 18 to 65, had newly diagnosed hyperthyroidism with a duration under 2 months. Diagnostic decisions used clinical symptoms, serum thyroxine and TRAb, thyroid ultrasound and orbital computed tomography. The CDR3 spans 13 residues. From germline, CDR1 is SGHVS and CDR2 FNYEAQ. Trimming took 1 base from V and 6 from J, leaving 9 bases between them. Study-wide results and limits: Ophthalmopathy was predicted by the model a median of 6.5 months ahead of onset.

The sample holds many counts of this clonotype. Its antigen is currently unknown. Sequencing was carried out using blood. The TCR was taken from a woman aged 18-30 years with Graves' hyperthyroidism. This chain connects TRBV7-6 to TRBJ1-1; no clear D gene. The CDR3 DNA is TGTGCCAGCAGCTTAGGGGGAAGCGCTGAAGCTTTCTTT. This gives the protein CASSLGGSAEAFF.